A single sample gave rise to the 32 T cell receptor beta chains below, sequenced in a study of beta chain features in type 1 diabetes. As every portion of the isolated RNA was reverse transcribed, the sequencing read expressed TCRB transcripts. The assay was immunoSEQ multiplex PCR, and TCRdb's table has in-frame clones only and misses some. The data show hundreds of thousands of clones, 15% to 20% seen once. Sequencing used naive CD4+ T cells from blood. Receptors originate from a woman younger than 35 in good health.

The chain uses TRBV7-2 and TRBJ2-7, with 8 bases aligning to TRBD2. The germline CDR1 and CDR2 sequences are SGHTA and FQGNSA. The CDR3 is made up of 17 amino acids. V gave up 1 base and J gave up 2 bases; unmatched junction bases: 10. Here the CDR3 DNA reads TGTGCCAGCAGCTTAGTGGCAACTAGCGGCAACCCCTACGAGCAGTACTTC. Amino acids: CASSLVATSGNPYEQYF.

The chain uses TRBV20-1 and TRBJ2-1; a possible D gene is TRBD1 (5 bases). Germline CDR1 reads DFQATT; CDR2 reads SNEGSKA (reference sequence). V dropped 2 bases and J dropped 8 bases, with 7 bases sitting between them. CDR3 length equals 11 residues. The CDR3 protein is CSARKGHEQFF. CDR3 DNA sequence: TGCAGTGCTAGAAAGGGGCATGAGCAGTTCTTC.

The rearrangement links TRBV6-1 to TRBJ2-3; D gene uncertain. CDR1 and CDR2 (germline): MNHNS, SASEGT. With 4 bases removed from V and 6 bases from J, the gap between germline ends came to 17 bases. This CDR3 is 15 amino acids long. The CDR3 reads CASSVVYAGDDTQYF. The DNA of the CDR3 is TGTGCCAGCAGTGTAGTCTACGCCGGCGACGATACGCAGTATTTT.

The chain employs TRBV29-1 and TRBJ2-6; D is unclear. The CDR3 is made up of 13 amino acids. Germline CDR1 SQVTM, CDR2 ANQGSEA. Trimming stripped 7 bases from V and 0 bases from J, with 7 bases between. CDR3: CSATASGANVLTF. As DNA, the CDR3 is TGCAGCGCAACAGCCTCTGGGGCCAACGTCCTGACTTTC.

This clone has a handful of counts. V usage is TRBV6-7 and J usage is TRBJ2-7, with D unclear. TRBV6-7 is an open reading frame whose function is uncertain. V was pared by 2 bases and J by 4 bases, with 9 bases between. The CDR3 length is 13 residues. The CDR3: CASSYTERYEQYF. Here the CDR3 DNA reads TGTGCCAGCAGTTACACCGAAAGGTACGAGCAGTACTTC.

The chain has TRBV9 and TRBJ2-2, with 8 positions matching TRBD2. The germline V gene has CDR1 SGDLS and CDR2 YYNGEE. CDR3 size: 16 residues. V shed 4 bases, J shed 0 bases, and the junction held 5 bases outside the gene matches. In nucleotides, the CDR3 is TGTGCCAGCAGCTTACTGACTAGCGCGAACACCGGGGAGCTGTTTTTT. Translation gives CASSLLTSANTGELFF.

Turning to this clone: This specimen includes other DNA sequences encoding the same CDR3. The chain is built from TRBV28 and TRBJ2-1; 7 nucleotides match TRBD1. The CDR3 has 14 amino acids. Looked up from germline, CDR1 is MDHEN and CDR2 is SYDVKM. J gave up 5 bases and V 2 bases, and 3 bases lay outside the gene matches. CDR3: CASSLRQGDNEQFF. The DNA for the CDR3 is TGTGCCAGCAGTTTAAGACAGGGAGACAATGAGCAGTTCTTC.

This chain links TRBV5-1 with TRBJ2-7; TRBD1 aligns across 9 bases. The CDR3 has 17 amino acids. J was trimmed by 7 bases and V by 1 base; bases with no gene match: 15. Germline V gene lookup returns CDR1 SGHRS and CDR2 YFSETQ. CDR3 DNA sequence: TGCGCCAGCAGCTTGAGCCCCTCCGGGACAGGGCTCAGGGAGCAGTACTTC. This translates into CASSLSPSGTGLREQYF. Using reference TRBV5-1 and TRBJ2-7 for the parts outside the CDR3, the full variable domain is KAGVTQTPRYLIKTRGQQVTLSCSPISGHRSVSWYQQTPGQGLQFLFEYFSETQRNKGNFPGRFSGRQFSNSRSEMNVSTLELGDSALYLCASSLSPSGTGLREQYFGPGTRLTVT.

This clone has more than one count but fewer than ten. The genes are TRBV9 and TRBJ2-3; D uncertain. Germline V gene data show CDR1 as SGDLS and CDR2 as YYNGEE. V lost 3 bases and J 3 bases, leaving 11 bases between the germline ends. This CDR3 comprises 14 residues. The DNA of the CDR3 is TGTGCCAGCAGCGCTCCTAGTGGGACAGATACGCAGTATTTT. Translated: CASSAPSGTDTQYF.

The chain is built from TRBV5-6 and TRBJ2-1; TRBD2 agrees at 10 bases. The CDR3 extends over 14 amino acids. V shed 1 base and J 5 bases; nucleotides not matched to a gene: 0. The germline V gene encodes CDR1 SGHDT and CDR2 YYEEEE. CDR3 DNA: TGTGCCAGCAGCTTGACTAGCGGGGACAATGAGCAGTTCTTC. Protein sequence: CASSLTSGDNEQFF. The whole variable domain, filled in from reference TRBV5-6 and TRBJ2-1, reads DAGVTQSPTHLIKTRGQQVTLRCSPKSGHDTVSWYQQALGQGPQFIFQYYEEEERQRGNFPDRFSGHQFPNYSSELNVNALLLGDSALYLCASSLTSGDNEQFFGPGTRLTVL.

V is TRBV5-1 and J is TRBJ2-3, with D possibly matching TRBD2 (6 bases). V was trimmed by 0 bases and J by 5 bases, leaving 7 bases between them. Germline loops: CDR1 SGHRS, CDR2 YFSETQ. There are 13 residues in the CDR3. For the CDR3, the DNA is TGCGCCAGCAGCTTGGGAGCGGGAGATACGCAGTATTTT. This codes for CASSLGAGDTQYF.

This chain joins TRBV19 and TRBJ2-3; 10 nucleotides line up with TRBD2. The V gene's germline CDR1 is LNHDA and CDR2 SQIVND (reference sequence). The CDR3 extends over 17 amino acids. V trimming: 2 bases; J trimming: 6 bases; junction bases outside the gene matches: 11. The CDR3 is CASSIIPLAGVSDTQYF. For the CDR3, the DNA is TGTGCCAGTAGTATAATTCCCCTAGCGGGAGTGTCGGATACGCAGTATTTT. Based on the CDR3 plus reference TRBV19 and TRBJ2-3, the full variable domain is DGGITQSPKYLFRKEGQNVTLSCEQNLNHDAMYWYRQDPGQGLRLIYYSQIVNDFQKGDIAEGYSVSREKKESFPLTVTSAQKNPTAFYLCASSIIPLAGVSDTQYFGPGTRLTVL.

The chain employs TRBV18 and TRBJ1-4; the match to TRBD1 covers 10 bases. CDR3 length equals 14 residues. J gave up 6 bases and V 4 bases, and 2 bases lay outside the gene matches. Germline V gene lookup returns CDR1 KGHSH and CDR2 LQKENI. CDR3: CASSLGTGDEKLFF. The CDR3 DNA reads TGTGCCAGCTCACTTGGGACAGGGGATGAAAAACTGTTTTTT.

The rearrangement uses TRBV11-2 and TRBJ2-7; the match to TRBD1 covers 7 bases. The V and J ends lost 7 bases and 6 bases, in that order; junction bases with no gene match: 9. The CDR3 has 13 residues. Germline V gives CDR1 SGHAT, CDR2 FQNNGV. The CDR3 is CASTRGGFGEQYF. The CDR3, as DNA: TGTGCCAGCACCCGAGGGGGCTTCGGCGAGCAGTACTTC.

This clone was counted a few times. The V gene is TRBV28, the J gene TRBJ2-2; perhaps TRBD2 as D (6 bases). Germline values: CDR1 MDHEN, CDR2 SYDVKM. V was cut by 1 base and J by 7 bases, with 10 bases left in between. CDR3 length: 14 residues. The CDR3 is CASSLYGGSGELFF. CDR3 DNA sequence: TGTGCCAGCAGTTTATACGGGGGTAGCGGGGAGCTGTTTTTT.

The rearrangement uses TRBV11-1 and TRBJ2-3, with 7 nucleotides matching TRBD2. Losses at the gene ends were 8 bases for V and 0 bases for J; bases not matched to a gene: 8. CDR3 length: 15 residues. Germline CDR1 reads SGHAT; CDR2 reads FQDESV (reference sequence). DNA for the CDR3: TGTGCCAGCGGGGCTAGCGGAATCAGCACAGATACGCAGTATTTT. Protein product: CASGASGISTDTQYF.

The chain joins TRBV9 to TRBJ2-5; D call uncertain. Germline values: CDR1 SGDLS, CDR2 YYNGEE. The CDR3 length is 14 residues. V was clipped by 3 bases and J by 1 base, with 10 bases between them. CDR3 DNA: TGTGCCAGCAGCGCCCGCCCCACCCAAGAGACCCAGTACTTC. Amino acid sequence: CASSARPTQETQYF.

There are a few counts of this clone. The CDR3 nucleotides read TGTGCCAGCAGCTTACGGGGGGGTCTTCCCCCCACAGATACGCAGTATTTT. Its protein product is CASSLRGGLPPTDTQYF. V usage is TRBV7-9 and J usage is TRBJ2-3; 8 nucleotides match TRBD2. Trimming took 2 bases from V and 2 from J; bases not matched to a gene: 9. CDR1 SEHNR and CDR2 FQNEAQ come from the germline V gene (reference sequence). The CDR3 sequence is 17 residues long. Using reference TRBV7-9 and TRBJ2-3 for the parts outside the CDR3, the full variable domain is DTGVSQNPRHKITKRGQNVTFRCDPISEHNRLYWYRQTLGQGPEFLTYFQNEAQLEKSRLLSDRFSAERPKGSFSTLEIQRTEQGDSAMYLCASSLRGGLPPTDTQYFGPGTRLTVL.

The chain recombines TRBV6-5 with TRBJ1-4, with D possibly matching TRBD1 (6 bases). V was trimmed by 10 bases and J by 8 bases, leaving 17 bases between them. The length of the CDR3 is 13 residues. Per germline, CDR1 MNHEY and CDR2 SVGAGI. The CDR3 protein is CATSFGQKEKLFF. The CDR3 DNA is TGTGCCACCTCCTTCGGACAGAAAGAAAAACTGTTTTTT.

This clone has only a few counts. J is TRBJ2-7 and V is TRBV21-1; TRBD2 is taken as the D call from the table, unchecked against the DNA. TRBV21-1 constitutes a pseudogene. The CDR3 spans 15 residues. The CDR3 region has the DNA TGTGCCAGCAGCAAAGGTACGAGGGAGGCCTACGAGCAGTACTTC. This translates into CASSKGTREAYEQYF.

The chain combines TRBV7-2 with TRBJ1-2, with D unresolved. The germline gives CDR1 SGHTA, CDR2 FQGNSA. V lost 7 bases and J lost 4, with 13 bases in between. This CDR3 region has 13 residues. In nucleotides, the CDR3 is TGTGCCAGCACCCCCCCGGGGAGCTATGGCTACACCTTC. Amino acids: CASTPPGSYGYTF.

The rearrangement uses TRBV5-4 and TRBJ1-2; 7 bases line up with TRBD1. CDR3 size: 14 residues. V dropped 4 bases and J dropped 3; count of bases not matched to a gene: 6. Germline V gene lookup returns CDR1 SGHNT and CDR2 YYREEE (reference sequence). CDR3 amino acids: CASSPQTGHYGYTF. Written as DNA, the CDR3 is TGTGCCAGCAGCCCACAGACAGGGCACTATGGCTACACCTTC.

This clone has just a few counts. This rearrangement joins TRBV28 to TRBJ2-7; D not certain. The CDR3 length is 13 residues. Trimming took 8 bases from V and 2 from J, leaving 13 bases between them. Germline CDR1 reads MDHEN; CDR2 reads SYDVKM. The CDR3 DNA is TGTGCCAGCGGAGTACTTTCACCCTACGAGCAGTACTTC. Protein sequence: CASGVLSPYEQYF.

This clone occurred a few times. J is TRBJ2-1 and V is TRBV28; 11 nucleotides match TRBD1. J lost 6 bases, V lost 5 bases, and 6 bases had no gene match. CDR1 and CDR2 (germline): MDHEN, SYDVKM. The CDR3 runs 15 residues. Here the CDR3 DNA reads TGTGCCAGCAGTACTGGACAGGGGGCGCCCAATGAGCAGTTCTTC. Amino acid sequence: CASSTGQGAPNEQFF. Full variable domain (remainder filled in from reference TRBV28 and TRBJ2-1): DVKVTQSSRYLVKRTGEKVFLECVQDMDHENMFWYRQDPGLGLRLIYFSYDVKMKEKGDIPEGYSVSREKKERFSLILESASTNQTSMYLCASSTGQGAPNEQFFGPGTRLTVL.

This clone was counted between two and nine times. The rearrangement uses TRBV2 and TRBJ2-3; maybe TRBD1 (7 bases). This CDR3 contains 14 residues. Germline CDR1 is SNHLY and CDR2 is FYNNEI. Trimming left V 6 bases short and J 6 bases short, with 16 bases between. CDR3 DNA: TGTGCCAGCAGGGAGTCAGGGGGGAGTGATACGCAGTATTTT. Protein sequence: CASRESGGSDTQYF. The full variable domain, rest sourced from reference TRBV2 and TRBJ2-3, is EPEVTQTPSHQVTQMGQEVILRCVPISNHLYFYWYRQILGQKVEFLVSFYNNEISEKSEIFDDQFSVERPDGSNFTLKIRSTKLEDSAMYFCASRESGGSDTQYFGPGTRLTVL.

The chain recombines TRBV28 with TRBJ2-6; D unclear. The CDR3 has 15 residues. Germline loops: CDR1 MDHEN, CDR2 SYDVKM. Trimming removed 2 bases at V and 0 bases at J, with 5 bases between. The CDR3 DNA is TGTGCCAGCAGTTTAATGCCCTCTGGGGCCAACGTCCTGACTTTC. Residues: CASSLMPSGANVLTF.

In its sample, this clone was seen a few times. This chain uses TRBV10-3 with TRBJ2-4; the match to TRBD1 covers 8 bases. This CDR3 has 16 amino acids. The germline V gene has CDR1 ENHRY and CDR2 SYGVKD. V gave up 2 bases and J gave up 0 bases; unmatched junction bases: 3. CDR3 region: CAISEVTGVAKNIQYF. The CDR3 DNA reads TGTGCCATCAGTGAGGTGACAGGGGTAGCCAAAAACATTCAGTACTTC.

The rearrangement uses TRBV7-9 and TRBJ2-6; D unresolved. This CDR3 is built from 15 residues. Germline V CDR1 and CDR2: SEHNR, FQNEAQ (reference sequence). The ends were cut back, 0 bases at V and 4 bases at J, with 7 bases in the middle. CDR3 in amino acids: CASSLAVEGANVLTF. The CDR3 DNA reads as TGTGCCAGCAGCTTAGCGGTGGAGGGGGCCAACGTCCTGACTTTC.

The rearrangement links TRBV7-9 to TRBJ1-2, with 8 bases lining up with TRBD1. Germline assignment: CDR1 SEHNR and CDR2 FQNEAQ (reference sequence). V was pared by 0 bases and J by 6 bases, with 6 bases of the junction left unmatched. The CDR3 is 15 amino acids. The CDR3 nucleotides read TGTGCCAGCAGCTTAGCCAGGGGGCGAACCGATGGCTACACCTTC. This codes for CASSLARGRTDGYTF. The whole variable domain, filled in from reference TRBV7-9 and TRBJ1-2, reads DTGVSQNPRHKITKRGQNVTFRCDPISEHNRLYWYRQTLGQGPEFLTYFQNEAQLEKSRLLSDRFSAERPKGSFSTLEIQRTEQGDSAMYLCASSLARGRTDGYTFGSGTRLTVV.

V is TRBV7-2 and J is TRBJ2-3, with TRBD2 matching 8 bases. This CDR3 region has 15 residues. The V and J ends lost 3 bases and 5 bases, in that order; junction bases with no gene match: 7. Germline-derived CDR1 and CDR2 are SGHTA and FQGNSA. In DNA, the CDR3 is TGTGCCAGCAGCTTCGCGGGGGGTGGCGGAGATACGCAGTATTTT. It yields the protein CASSFAGGGGDTQYF.

The chain carries TRBV5-4 and TRBJ2-5; the match to TRBD2 covers 10 bases. J lost 5 bases, V lost 4 bases, and 8 bases had no gene match. This CDR3 contains 15 residues. Per germline, CDR1 SGHNT and CDR2 YYREEE (reference sequence). The CDR3 nucleotides are TGTGCCAGCAGCCTAAACAGCGGGAGGGCTGAGACCCAGTACTTC. This codes for CASSLNSGRAETQYF. Combining the CDR3 with reference TRBV5-4 and TRBJ2-5 gives the whole variable domain ETGVTQSPTHLIKTRGQQVTLRCSSQSGHNTVSWYQQALGQGPQFIFQYYREEENGRGNFPPRFSGLQFPNYSSELNVNALELDDSALYLCASSLNSGRAETQYFGPGTRLLVL.

This clone was seen a few times. The chain combines TRBV6-5 with TRBJ2-7, with a weak D call TRBD1 (5 bases). This CDR3 spans 15 amino acids. Between the trimmed V and J ends, which lost 6 bases and 0 bases, there was a span of 15 bases. CDR1 and CDR2 (germline): MNHEY, SVGAGI. CDR3 nucleotides: TGTGCCAGCAGCCGACAGCAGACCTCCTCCTACGAGCAGTACTTC. It specifies CASSRQQTSSYEQYF.